This passage covers 11 T cell receptor beta chains from one sample sequenced in a study of CD4 and CD8 cells across lung adenocarcinoma regions. TCRdb reprocessed the PCR reads with MiXCR, giving one entry per CDR3 protein. The sample contains 4,500 to 5,500 distinct CDR3 sequences, over 45% of which appear only once. Source material: CD4+ T cells from the margin of a lung tumor. The source of these receptors is a female donor with lung adenocarcinoma. The CD4 and CD8 labels of this study may be unreliable.

This clonotype is large within its sample. The CDR3 region is CASSSGHKETQYF. The CDR3 nucleotides read TGCGCCAGCAGTTCGGGACACAAAGAGACCCAGTACTTC. V is TRBV10-1 and J is TRBJ2-5; possible D gene TRBD1, 6 bases. Trimming pared 5 bases from V and 3 bases from J, leaving 10 bases between. The CDR3 consists of 13 residues. Per germline, CDR1 WNHNN and CDR2 SYGVQD (reference sequence).

The chain recombines TRBV6-5 with TRBJ1-5; D might be TRBD1 (6 bases). Per the germline V gene, CDR1 is MNHEY and CDR2 is SVGAGI. This CDR3 comprises 17 residues. V lost 4 bases, J lost 4 bases, and 20 bases lay in between. The CDR3: CASSSLRGGSHNQPQHF. CDR3 in DNA: TGTGCCAGCAGTTCCCTCAGGGGTGGATCCCATAATCAGCCCCAGCATTTT.

This clonotype is medium-sized (0.01 to 0.1%). The V call is TRBV11-1, the J call TRBJ2-2; 7 positions match TRBD2. There are 15 residues in the CDR3. Unmatched junction bases numbered 5, after V lost 2 bases and J lost 5 bases. Germline V lookup: CDR1 SGHAT, CDR2 FQDESV (reference sequence). The CDR3 region is CASSLRGSGTGELFF. The CDR3 DNA reads TGTGCCAGCAGCTTAAGGGGTAGCGGGACCGGGGAGCTGTTTTTT.

By proportion, this clonotype is medium-sized. This chain connects TRBV6-1 to TRBJ2-7, with 7 nucleotides matching TRBD1. The germline V gene encodes CDR1 MNHNS and CDR2 SASEGT. The CDR3 spans 15 residues. The J segment lost 1 base and the V segment lost 1 base, leaving 4 bases of the junction unmatched. The CDR3 loop is CASSEEVTGSYEQYF. The CDR3 nucleotides read TGTGCCAGCAGTGAAGAAGTGACAGGGTCCTACGAGCAGTACTTC.

The chain employs TRBV12-3 or TRBV12-4 and TRBJ2-7; either TRBD1 or TRBD2 may supply D (5 bases each). V was cut by 4 bases and J by 4 bases, with 14 bases left in between. The CDR3 runs to 14 residues. The chain's CDR3 is CASSSAGTEYEQYF. CDR3 sequence (DNA): TGTGCCAGCAGTTCGGCAGGGACGGAATACGAGCAGTACTTC.

The chain uses TRBV6-1 and TRBJ2-4, with 7 positions matching TRBD2. J gave up 0 bases and V 5 bases, and 1 base lay outside the gene matches. Germline-derived CDR1 and CDR2 are MNHNS and SASEGT. The CDR3 loop spans 14 amino acids. The CDR3 DNA is TGTGCCAGCAGTAGCGGGATAGCCAAAAACATTCAGTACTTC. Translation: CASSSGIAKNIQYF.

This clonotype counts as medium-sized. The rearrangement links TRBV6-5 to TRBJ2-2; D is unclear. CDR3 length: 16 amino acids. Deletions cut 2 bases from V and 6 bases from J, with 16 bases between. Germline V gene data show CDR1 as MNHEY and CDR2 as SVGAGI. CDR3 DNA: TGTGCCAGCAGTTACGGTCCGGCATCATACCCCGGGGAGCTGTTTTTT. This codes for CASSYGPASYPGELFF.

V usage is TRBV6-1 and J usage is TRBJ2-1; D unclear. Per the germline V gene, CDR1 is MNHNS and CDR2 is SASEGT. This CDR3 spans 12 amino acids. Trimming took 4 bases from V and 13 from J, leaving 14 bases between them. The CDR3: CASSGDIGAQFF. DNA for the CDR3: TGTGCCAGCAGTGGGGATATAGGCGCCCAGTTCTTC.

This chain links TRBV6-2 or TRBV6-3 with TRBJ2-3; no clear D. V was trimmed by 0 bases and J by 5 bases, leaving 6 bases between them. Looked up from germline, CDR1 is MNHEY and CDR2 is SVGEGT. The CDR3 runs 13 residues. The DNA for the CDR3 is TGTGCCAGCAGTTACTCGACGAGAGATACGCAGTATTTT. Protein sequence: CASSYSTRDTQYF.

By its share, this clonotype is large (0.1 to 1%). The rearrangement joins TRBV6-1 to TRBJ2-2, with D unresolved. V dropped 9 bases and J dropped 6 bases, with 8 bases sitting between them. Germline loops: CDR1 MNHNS, CDR2 SASEGT. CDR3 length: 11 amino acids. The CDR3 is CASIRSGELFF. CDR3 nucleotides: TGTGCCAGTATTAGGTCCGGGGAGCTGTTTTTT.

This rearrangement joins TRBV7-8 to TRBJ2-5; D call uncertain. The DNA end lines up better with TRBJ2-7; the J call may be wrong. Germline CDR1 reads SGHVS; CDR2 reads FQNEAQ. The CDR3 sequence is 12 residues long. CDR3 sequence reads: CASSDSNYEQYF. The CDR3 DNA reads TGTGCCAGCAGCGATTCCAACTACGAGCAGTACTTC.